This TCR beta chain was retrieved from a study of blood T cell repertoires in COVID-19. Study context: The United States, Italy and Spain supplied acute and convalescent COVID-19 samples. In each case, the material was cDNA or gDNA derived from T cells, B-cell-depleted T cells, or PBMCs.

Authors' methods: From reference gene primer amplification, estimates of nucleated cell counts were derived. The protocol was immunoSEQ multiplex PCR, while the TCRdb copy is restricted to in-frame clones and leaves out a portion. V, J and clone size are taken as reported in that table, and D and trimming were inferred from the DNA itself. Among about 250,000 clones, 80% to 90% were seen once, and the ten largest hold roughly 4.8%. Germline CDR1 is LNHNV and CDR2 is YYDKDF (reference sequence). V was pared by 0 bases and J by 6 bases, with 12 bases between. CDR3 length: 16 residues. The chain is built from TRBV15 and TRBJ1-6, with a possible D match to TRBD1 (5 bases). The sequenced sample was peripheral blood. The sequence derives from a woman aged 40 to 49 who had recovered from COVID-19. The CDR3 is CATSRDRGGSNSPLHF. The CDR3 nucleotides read TGTGCCACCAGCAGAGATCGGGGGGGAAGTAATTCACCCCTCCACTTT.